This T cell receptor beta chain was obtained from a study of blood T cell repertoires in COVID-19 (dated by TCRdb to the early 2020s). As for the study more broadly: The collaborator samples originated in the United States, Italy and Spain and spanned the acute and convalescent phases of COVID-19. A de-identified subject ID, COVID-19 status, age in years and sex were almost always included in the sample metadata. The repertoires were made available in a free public database intended to serve as a resource for research on the immune response to SARS-CoV-2. The prospective study material was composed of cDNA or gDNA derived from T cells, B-cell-depleted T cells, or PBMCs. Where HLA class I and class II types were available, the types were taken from metadata supplied by the sample provider, not from assay-based typing. The samples were drawn from the first 160 participants of the ongoing ImmuneRACE study and from roughly 1,300 subjects provided by 6 global collaborators. The dataset comprised deeply sampled blood TCRbeta repertoires from subjects exposed to, actively infected with, or recovered from COVID-19.

As regards this clone: Its antigen is still unknown. Base qualities were left out, and no much larger clone turns up one base away.

Each collaborating institution followed its own protocols to collect whole blood in K2EDTA tubes. For TCRbeta analysis, collaborator samples were shipped as frozen whole blood, as isolated PBMCs, or as DNA extracted from either sample type. The CDR3 contains 17 residues, cysteine and phenylalanine counted. The DNA shown is the 51-base CDR3, in frame from base 1. Trimming removed 1 base from V and 8 bases from J, leaving 21 bases between the germline ends. The germline V gene sets CDR1 to LGHNA and CDR2 to YSLEER. Overall study outcomes, separate from this receptor: The quantity of clinical and demographic metadata differed by source and by participant and was supplied without curation.

The immunoSEQ Assay, a bias-controlled multiplex PCR, was used to amplify TCRbeta CDR3 regions from genomic DNA. As for the authors' bioinformatics: Within the assay, amplification of reference gene primers was used to estimate how many nucleated cells each sample contained. Sequence reads were collapsed and filtered to measure the absolute abundance of every unique TCRbeta CDR3 rearrangement. For each sample, productive Simpson clonality was calculated as the square root of Simpson's diversity index over productive rearrangements. Sourced from immuneACCESS, this table was stored by TCRdb with only in-frame sequences that have V and J called. A share of the clones is absent; for the studies checked, an unresolved V gene accounts for under half, and the remainder has no known explanation. Clone size and the V and J calls come from that table; the DNA yielded D and trimming. Across this sample there are about 76,000 clones, with approximately 89% seen only once. About 6% of the sample is in the top ten clones.

Input material: peripheral blood. The origin of this receptor is a human donor in a cohort sampled during active COVID-19. The chain employs TRBV4-3 and TRBJ2-4; TRBD1 is possibly the D segment (6 matching bases). The CDR3 has the sequence CASSQGLGGLAGDIQYF. The DNA sequence is as follows: TGCGCCAGCAGCCAAGGTCTAGGGGGTCTCGCTGGTGACATTCAGTACTTC.